This T cell receptor (beta chain) was identified in a study of early stage breast cancer tumors. Turning to the study itself: About 80% of the 16 invasive tumors were ER+, PR+ and HER2-. Invasive lobular carcinomas made up about 30% of the 12 ER+/PR+/HER2- tumors. Whole-study findings and limits: Tumor and normal breast were distinguished via blood comparison in about 90% of the 16 patients.

Assay used: immunoSEQ multiplex PCR; TCRdb lists only in-frame clones, some missing. The data contain tens of thousands of clones, 72% of them singletons. The CDR3 is 15 residues long. Germline loops: CDR1 MNHEY, CDR2 SMNVEV (reference sequence). V gave up 4 bases and J gave up 6 bases; unmatched junction bases: 12. A note on this clone: Antigen unknown.

The V and J genes are TRBV27 and TRBJ2-7, with TRBD2 matching over 7 bases. Sequenced input: blood. This sequence originates from a person aged 45 to 59 with breast cancer. The CDR3, as DNA: TGTGCCAGCAGTTCACGGGTAGCGGGCCCTCTCGAGCAGTACTTC. It is translated as CASSSRVAGPLEQYF.